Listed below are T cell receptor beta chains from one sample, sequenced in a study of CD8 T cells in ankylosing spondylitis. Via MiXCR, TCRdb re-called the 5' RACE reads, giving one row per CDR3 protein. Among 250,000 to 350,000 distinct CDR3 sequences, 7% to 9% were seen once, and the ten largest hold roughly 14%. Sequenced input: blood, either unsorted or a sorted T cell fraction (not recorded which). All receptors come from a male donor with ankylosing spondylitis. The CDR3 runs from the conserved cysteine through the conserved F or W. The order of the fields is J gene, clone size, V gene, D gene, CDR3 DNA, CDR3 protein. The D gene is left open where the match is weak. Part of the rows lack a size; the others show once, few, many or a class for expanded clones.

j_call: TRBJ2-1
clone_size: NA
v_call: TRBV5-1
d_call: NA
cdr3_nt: TGCGCCAGCAGCTTGCCCGGAAGGATCGATGAGCAGTTCTTC
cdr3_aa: CASSLPGRIDEQFF

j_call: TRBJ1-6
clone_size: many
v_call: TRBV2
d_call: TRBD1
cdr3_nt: TGTGCCAGCAGCAAGAGGGACAGCAATAATTCACCCCTCCACTTT
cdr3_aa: CASSKRDSNNSPLHF

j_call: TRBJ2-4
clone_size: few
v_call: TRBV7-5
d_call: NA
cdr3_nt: NA
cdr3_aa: CISVSEAPTSGRFLAKNIQYF

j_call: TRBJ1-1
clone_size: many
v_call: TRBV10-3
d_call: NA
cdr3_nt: TGTGCCATCAGTGGACCCCAGAACACTGAAGCTTTCTTT
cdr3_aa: CAISGPQNTEAFF

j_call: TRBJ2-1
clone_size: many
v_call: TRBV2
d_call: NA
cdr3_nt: TGTGCCAGCACGAGTAGGACCAATGAGCAGTTCTTC
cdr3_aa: CASTSRTNEQFF

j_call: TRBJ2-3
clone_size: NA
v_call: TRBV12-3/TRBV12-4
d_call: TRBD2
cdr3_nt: TGTGCCAGCAGTCCACGGACTAGCGGCGGAGATACGCAGTATTTT
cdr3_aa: CASSPRTSGGDTQYF

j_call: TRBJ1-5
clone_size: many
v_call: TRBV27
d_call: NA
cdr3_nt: TGTGCCAGCAGTCCCGGACAGTATAGCAATCAGCCCCAGCATTTT
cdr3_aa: CASSPGQYSNQPQHF

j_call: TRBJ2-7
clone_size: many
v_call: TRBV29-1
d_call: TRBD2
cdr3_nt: TGCAGCGTTGAAGCGGGCGGGAGGGCCGTCGACGAGCAGTACTTC
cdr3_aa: CSVEAGGRAVDEQYF

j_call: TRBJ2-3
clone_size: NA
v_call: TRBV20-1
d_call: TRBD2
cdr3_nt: TGCAGTGCTAGCGGAGCGGGGCTTCACACAGATACGCAGTATTTT
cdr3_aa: CSASGAGLHTDTQYF

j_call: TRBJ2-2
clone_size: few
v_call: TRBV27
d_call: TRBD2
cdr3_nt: TGTGCCAGCAGTTCCTTAGCGGGAGCGATTCAGGCCGGGGAGCTGTTTTTT
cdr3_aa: CASSSLAGAIQAGELFF

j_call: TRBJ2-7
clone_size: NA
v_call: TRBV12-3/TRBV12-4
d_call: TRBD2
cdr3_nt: TGTGCCAGCAGTTTGACGGGGGGAGTCCACGAGCAGTACTTC
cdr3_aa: CASSLTGGVHEQYF

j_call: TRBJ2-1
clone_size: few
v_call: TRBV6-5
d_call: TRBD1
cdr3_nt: TGTGCCAGCAGTTACGAAGGGACAGGGGGCAATGGGCAGTTCTTC
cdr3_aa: CASSYEGTGGNGQFF

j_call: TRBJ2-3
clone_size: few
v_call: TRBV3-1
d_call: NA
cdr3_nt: TGTGCCAGCAGCCAAGGAGGAGCGGGCCCCACAGATACGCAGTATTTT
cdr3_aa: CASSQGGAGPTDTQYF

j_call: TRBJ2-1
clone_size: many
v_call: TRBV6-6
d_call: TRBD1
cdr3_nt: TGTGCCAGCAGAGAGACAGGGAAACAGTTCTTC
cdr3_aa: CASRETGKQFF

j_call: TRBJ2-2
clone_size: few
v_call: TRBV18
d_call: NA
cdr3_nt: TGTGCCAGCTCACCACCGTGGGGTAGCACCGGGGAGCTGTTTTTT
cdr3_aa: CASSPPWGSTGELFF

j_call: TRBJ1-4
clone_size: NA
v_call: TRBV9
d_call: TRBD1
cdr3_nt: TGTGCCAGCAGCGTCACGGGACAGGGAGAAGAAAAACTGTTTTTT
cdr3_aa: CASSVTGQGEEKLFF

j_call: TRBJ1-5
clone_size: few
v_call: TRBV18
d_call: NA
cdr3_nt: TGTGCCAGCTCACCAATGAGCTGTGACAATCAGCCCCAGCATTTT
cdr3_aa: CASSPMSCDNQPQHF

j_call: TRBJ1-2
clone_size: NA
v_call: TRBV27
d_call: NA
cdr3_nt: TGTGCCAGCAGTTATTCCAGGGGTGAGGGCTACACCTTC
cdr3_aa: CASSYSRGEGYTF

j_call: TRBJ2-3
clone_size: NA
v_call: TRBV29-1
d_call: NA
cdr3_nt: TGCAGCGTTACCCGACTTACTCGCCGATCAGATACGCAGTATTTT
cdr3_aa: CSVTRLTRRSDTQYF

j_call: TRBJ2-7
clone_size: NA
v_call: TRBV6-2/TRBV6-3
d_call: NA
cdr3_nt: TGTGCCAGCAGTTACTCCGGAGGCCCCTTCGAGCAGTACTTC
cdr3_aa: CASSYSGGPFEQYF

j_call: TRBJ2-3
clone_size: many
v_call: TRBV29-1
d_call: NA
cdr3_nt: TGCAGTGCTTTAAGGGATACGCAGTATTTT
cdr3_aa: CSALRDTQYF

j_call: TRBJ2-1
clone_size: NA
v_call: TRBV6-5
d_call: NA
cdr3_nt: TGTGCCAGCAGTTACGGTTATCGTCGGATTGACAATGAGCAGTTCTTC
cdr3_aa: CASSYGYRRIDNEQFF

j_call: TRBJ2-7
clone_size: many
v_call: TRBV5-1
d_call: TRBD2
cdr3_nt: TGCGCCAGCAGCCCGGGGACTAGCGGCCCCTACGAGCAGTACTTC
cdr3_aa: CASSPGTSGPYEQYF

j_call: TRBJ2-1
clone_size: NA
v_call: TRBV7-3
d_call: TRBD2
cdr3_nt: TGTGCCAGCGGGACTAGCGGGAGACTCTCGGCCAATGAGCAGTTCTTC
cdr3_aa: CASGTSGRLSANEQFF

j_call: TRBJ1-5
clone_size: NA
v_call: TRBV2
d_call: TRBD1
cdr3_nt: TGTGCCAGCAGTGGAGTGGGACAGCTACGCGGTCAGCCCCAGCATTTT
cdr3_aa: CASSGVGQLRGQPQHF

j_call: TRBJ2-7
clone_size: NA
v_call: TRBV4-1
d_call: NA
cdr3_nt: TGCGCCAGCAGCCAGCCTTTCGGAGCGGACTACGAGCAGTACTTC
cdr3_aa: CASSQPFGADYEQYF

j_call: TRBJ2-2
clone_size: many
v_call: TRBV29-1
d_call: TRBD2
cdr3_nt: TGCAGCGTGGATGGACTAGCGGCCAACACCGGGGAGCTGTTTTTT
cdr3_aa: CSVDGLAANTGELFF

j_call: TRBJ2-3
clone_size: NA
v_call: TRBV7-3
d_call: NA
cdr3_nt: TGTGCCAGCAGGAAAAGCCCATCCGATACGCAGTATTTT
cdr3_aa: CASRKSPSDTQYF

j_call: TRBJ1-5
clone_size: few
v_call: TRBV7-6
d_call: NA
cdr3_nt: TGTGCCAGCAGCTTAGCGCCCGGTCAGCCCCAGCATTTT
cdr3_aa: CASSLAPGQPQHF

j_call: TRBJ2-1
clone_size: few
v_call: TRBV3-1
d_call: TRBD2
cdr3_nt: TGTGCCAGCAGCCAAGATCTAGCGGGTTCATACAATGAGCAGTTCTTC
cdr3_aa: CASSQDLAGSYNEQFF

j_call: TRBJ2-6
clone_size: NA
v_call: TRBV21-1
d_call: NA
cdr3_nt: TGTGCCAGCAGCAAGAACAGGGGAAACATCTCTGGGGCCAACGTCCTGACTTTC
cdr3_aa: CASSKNRGNISGANVLTF

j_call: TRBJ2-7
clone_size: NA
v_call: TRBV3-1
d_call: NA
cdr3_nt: TGTGCCAGCAGCCAAAGGGACGTCTACGAGCAGTACTTC
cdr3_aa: CASSQRDVYEQYF

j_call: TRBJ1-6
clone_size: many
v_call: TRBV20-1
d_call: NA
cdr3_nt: TGCAGTGCTAGAGGACTGGAAAGGCTCCCCCTCCACTTT
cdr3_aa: CSARGLERLPLHF

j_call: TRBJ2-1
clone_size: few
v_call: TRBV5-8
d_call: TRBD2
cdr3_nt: TGTGCCAGCAGCCCGCAGGCCGGGACTAGGTACAATGAGCAGTTCTTC
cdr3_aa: CASSPQAGTRYNEQFF

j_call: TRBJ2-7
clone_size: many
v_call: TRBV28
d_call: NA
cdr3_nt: TGTGCCAGCTCATCAGGGATCTACGAGCAGTACTTC
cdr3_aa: CASSSGIYEQYF

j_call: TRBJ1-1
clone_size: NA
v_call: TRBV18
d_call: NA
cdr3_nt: TGTGCCAGCTCACCACAGGCGACGAACACTGAAGCTTTCTTT
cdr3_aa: CASSPQATNTEAFF

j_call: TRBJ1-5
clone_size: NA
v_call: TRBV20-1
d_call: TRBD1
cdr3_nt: TGCAGTGCTGGGGACAGGGTTGATCAGCCCCAGCATTTT
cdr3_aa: CSAGDRVDQPQHF

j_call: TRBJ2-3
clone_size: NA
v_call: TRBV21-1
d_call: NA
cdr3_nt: TGTGCCAGCAGCGCAGGACTAGCGGAGATGCCGGATACGCAGTATTTT
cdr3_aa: CASSAGLAEMPDTQYF

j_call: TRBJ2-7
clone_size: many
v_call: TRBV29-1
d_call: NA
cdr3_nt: TGCAGCGCGACTGGGACTTTTTCAACCTCCTACGAGCAGTACTTC
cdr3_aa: CSATGTFSTSYEQYF

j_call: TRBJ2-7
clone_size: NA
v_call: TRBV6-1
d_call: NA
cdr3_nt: TGTGCCAGCGACGACAGTTCCTACGAGCAGTACTTC
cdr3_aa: CASDDSSYEQYF

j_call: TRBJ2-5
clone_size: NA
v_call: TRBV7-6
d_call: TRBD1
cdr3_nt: TGTGCCAGCAGCAACACAGGGGACATGTACCAAGAGACCCAGTACTTC
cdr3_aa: CASSNTGDMYQETQYF

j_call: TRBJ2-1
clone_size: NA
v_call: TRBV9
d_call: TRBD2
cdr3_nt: TGTGCCAGCAGCACCGGAGCGGGAGGGCCCTGGGATGAGCAGTTCTTC
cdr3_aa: CASSTGAGGPWDEQFF

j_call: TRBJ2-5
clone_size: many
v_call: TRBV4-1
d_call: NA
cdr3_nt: TGCGCCAGCAGCCAAGAGAGTTGGCGGAGGGGAGAGACCCAGTACTTC
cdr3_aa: CASSQESWRRGETQYF

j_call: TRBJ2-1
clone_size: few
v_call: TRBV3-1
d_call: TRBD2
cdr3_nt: TGTGCCAGCAGCCAAGCGGTAGCGGGGTACAATGAGCAGTTCTTC
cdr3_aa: CASSQAVAGYNEQFF

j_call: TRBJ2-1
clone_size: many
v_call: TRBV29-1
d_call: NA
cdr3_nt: TGCAGCGTCCCCAGGGGCTATGAGCAGTTCTTC
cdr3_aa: CSVPRGYEQFF

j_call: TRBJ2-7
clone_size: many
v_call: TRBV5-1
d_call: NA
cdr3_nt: TGCGCCAGCAGGGACGTTAGAGGTTCCTACGAGCAGTACTTC
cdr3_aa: CASRDVRGSYEQYF

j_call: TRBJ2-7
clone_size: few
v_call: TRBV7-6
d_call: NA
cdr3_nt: TGTGCCAGCAGCTTACATTACGGGACCTCCTACGAGCAGTACTTC
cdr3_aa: CASSLHYGTSYEQYF

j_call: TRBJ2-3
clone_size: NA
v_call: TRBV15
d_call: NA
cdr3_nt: TGTGCCACCAGCAGAGATTTCGGTCTCGCAGATACGCAGTATTTT
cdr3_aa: CATSRDFGLADTQYF

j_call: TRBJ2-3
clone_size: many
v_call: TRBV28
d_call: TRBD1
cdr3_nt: TGTGCCAGCAGTCCAAACAGGGGGCAGGCAGATACGCAGTATTTT
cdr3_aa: CASSPNRGQADTQYF

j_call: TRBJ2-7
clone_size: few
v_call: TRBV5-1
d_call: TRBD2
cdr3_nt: TGCGCCAGCAGCTCTGCACCACCGGGACTAGCGGGAGTTGGCGAGCAGTACTTC
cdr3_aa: CASSSAPPGLAGVGEQYF

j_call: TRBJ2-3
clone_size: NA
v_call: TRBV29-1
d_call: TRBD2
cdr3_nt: TGCAGCGTCGGGACTAGCGGGAGGGCTGATACGCAGTATTTT
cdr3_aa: CSVGTSGRADTQYF

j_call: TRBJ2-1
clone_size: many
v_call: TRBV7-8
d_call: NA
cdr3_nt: TGTGCCAGCAGCTTAGTTCGAACTGAGCAGTTCTTC
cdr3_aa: CASSLVRTEQFF

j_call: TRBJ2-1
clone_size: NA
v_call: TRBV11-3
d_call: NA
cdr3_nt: TGTGCCAGCAGCATCCTAAGCGGCTCCTACAATGAGCAGTTCTTC
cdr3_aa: CASSILSGSYNEQFF

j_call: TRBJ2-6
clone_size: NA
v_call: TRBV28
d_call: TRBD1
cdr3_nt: TGTGCCAGCAGTTTACCCCGACAGGGGAGTTCCGGGGCCAACGTCCTGACTTTC
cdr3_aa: CASSLPRQGSSGANVLTF

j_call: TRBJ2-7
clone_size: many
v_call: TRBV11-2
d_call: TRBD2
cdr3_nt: TGTGCCAGCAGCTTATACGGGACTAGCGGGAGGGGAGCCTACGAGCAGTACTTC
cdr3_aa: CASSLYGTSGRGAYEQYF